Below, one T cell receptor beta chain is given with its context. The antigen is unknown. These data belong to a study of shared clonotypes between healthy human individuals. About the research overall: CD4 naive cells filled three plates per donor, CD4 memory three, CD8 naive two and CD8 memory one. General study findings and limits: Among donors, the sharing of clonotypes was expected to be influenced by sequencing depth. Rarefaction showed sorted-subset sequencing was incomplete despite large depth.

Assay: immunoSEQ multiplex PCR; the TCRdb copy retains only in-frame clones and omits some. The sample has 650,000 to 700,000 clones, roughly 87% seen once. The CDR3 sequence is 13 residues long. The V end was cut by 5 bases, the J end by 2 bases, with 10 bases between. Germline V gives CDR1 SEHNR, CDR2 FQNEAQ (reference sequence). Sequencing input: memory CD8+ T cells from PBMCs. Subset noted: CD45RO+ cells pooled with CCR7-negative TemRA cells. The rearrangement links TRBV7-9 to TRBJ2-7; the D gene could be TRBD1 or TRBD2 (5 bases each). The sequence was obtained from a man aged 18 to 29 in good health. Some clones in this sample may be carry-over from other donors' samples. CDR3 sequence (DNA): TGTGCCAGCAGCCAGGGACCGACCTACGAGCAGTACTTC. It yields the protein CASSQGPTYEQYF.